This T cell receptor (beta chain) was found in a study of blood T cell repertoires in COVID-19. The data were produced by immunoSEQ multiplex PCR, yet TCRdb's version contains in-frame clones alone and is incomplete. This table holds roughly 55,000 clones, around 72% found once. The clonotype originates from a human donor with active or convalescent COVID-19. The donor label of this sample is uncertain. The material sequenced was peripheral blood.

The CDR3 is CASSNLANTGELFF. CDR3 nucleotide sequence: TGTGCCAGTAGTAATCTAGCAAACACCGGGGAGCTGTTTTTT. The chain couples TRBV19 to TRBJ2-2; the D gene is possibly TRBD2 (5 bases). Per germline, CDR1 LNHDA and CDR2 SQIVND (reference sequence). V dropped 4 bases and J dropped 2 bases, with 8 bases sitting between them. The CDR3 has 14 residues.